Sequencing of this T cell receptor (beta chain) was carried out in a study of T cells after yellow fever vaccination. A single record per CDR3 protein comes from TCRdb applying MiXCR to the 5' RACE reads. This sample has around 350,000 distinct CDR3 sequences, with approximately 10% found just once. The CDR3 consists of 14 residues. Germline CDR1 reads SGHRS; CDR2 reads YFSETQ. Trimming left V 3 bases short and J 1 base short, with 10 bases between. The sample consisted of PBMCs, taken on the day of the first yellow fever vaccination. This chain joins TRBV5-1 and TRBJ1-1; the D gene is possibly TRBD1 (6 bases). This clonotype was sampled from a man aged 18 to 29 who received the YFV17D yellow fever vaccine. CDR3 residues: CASSWGQENTEAFF. CDR3 nucleotides: TGCGCCAGCAGCTGGGGACAAGAGAACACTGAAGCTTTCTTT.